This entry describes one TCR beta chain. The data were obtained in a study of blood T cell repertoires in COVID-19. Study at large: Some COVID-19 samples were acute and others convalescent; all came from the United States, Italy and Spain.

Sequencing used immunoSEQ multiplex PCR; TCRdb keeps in-frame clones, though not all of them. The sample gives around 64,000 clones, around three quarters of which show up once; approximately 3.8% is in the top ten. Germline CDR1 is SGHTA and CDR2 is FQGNSA. The CDR3 extends over 13 amino acids. Trimming cost V 7 bases and J 3 bases; bases outside gene matches: 3. The sequence derives from a man aged 55 to 69 with acute or convalescent COVID-19. The source material was peripheral blood. The rearrangement joins TRBV7-2 to TRBJ2-5; 9 nucleotides align to TRBD1. Written as DNA, the CDR3 is TGTGCCAGCACCGGGACAGGGAAAGAGACCCAGTACTTC. Amino acids: CASTGTGKETQYF.